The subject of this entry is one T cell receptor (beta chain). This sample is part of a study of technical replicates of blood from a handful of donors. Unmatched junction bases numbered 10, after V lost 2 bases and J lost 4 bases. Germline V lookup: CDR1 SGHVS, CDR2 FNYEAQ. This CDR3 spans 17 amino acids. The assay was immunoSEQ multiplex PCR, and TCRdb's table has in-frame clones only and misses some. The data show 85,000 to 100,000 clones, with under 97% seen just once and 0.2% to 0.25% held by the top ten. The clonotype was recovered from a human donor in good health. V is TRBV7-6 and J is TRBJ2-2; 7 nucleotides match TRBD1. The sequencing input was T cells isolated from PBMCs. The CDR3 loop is CASSLMTGIVATGELFF. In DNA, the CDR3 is TGTGCCAGCAGCTTAATGACAGGGATTGTGGCCACCGGGGAGCTGTTTTTT.